The 25 T cell receptor beta chains given below trace back to one sample, sequenced in a study of T cells in Graves' hyperthyroidism and ophthalmopathy. The TCR beta CDR3 regions underwent amplification using RNA transcripts as the source. TCR CDR3 underwent first-round RT-PCR with the HTBI primer set. TCRdb re-analysed the multiplex PCR reads in MiXCR, keeping a single row per CDR3 protein. The repertoire consists of approximately 480,000 distinct CDR3 sequences, with more than 20% occurring once and the leading ten covering roughly 29%. The sample consisted of blood. Receptor source: a man between 18 and 35 years old with Graves' hyperthyroidism.

Note on this clonotype: Its ends do not fully match the called genes, so a read error is possible. The chain has TRBV2 and TRBJ1-2; the match to TRBD1 covers 7 bases. Germline V gene sequence: CDR1 SNHLY, CDR2 FYNNEI. CDR3 length equals 13 residues. The DNA of the CDR3 is TGTACCAGCAGTCGAGACAGGGTAGATGGCTACACCTTC. Encoded protein: CTSSRDRVDGYTF.

This chain uses TRBV20-1 with TRBJ1-1; no clear D gene. The ends were cut back, 4 bases at V and 3 bases at J, with 9 bases in the middle. CDR3 length equals 12 residues. Germline V gives CDR1 DFQATT, CDR2 SNEGSKA (reference sequence). CDR3 protein: CSATRQDTEAFF. DNA for the CDR3: TGCAGTGCTACCAGACAAGACACTGAAGCTTTCTTT.

This clonotype showed up many times. The chain couples TRBV6-7 to TRBJ2-2; 9 bases are a match to TRBD2. TRBV6-7 is placed among ORFs of uncertain function. The CDR3 has 20 amino acids. With V trimmed by 0 bases and J by 1 base, 12 bases remained unmatched. Here the CDR3 reads CASSYSSSSGGPQNTGELFF. CDR3 DNA: TGTGCCAGCAGTTACTCGAGTTCGAGCGGGGGGCCTCAGAACACCGGGGAGCTGTTTTTT.

This clonotype has more than one count but fewer than ten. The chain has TRBV2 and TRBJ1-6; D not resolved. Trimming stripped 2 bases from V and 10 bases from J, with 6 bases between. Per the germline V gene, CDR1 is SNHLY and CDR2 is FYNNEI. The CDR3 loop spans 12 amino acids. The CDR3 DNA is TGTGCCAGCAGTGAACGGGGATCACCCCTCCACTTT. Its translation is CASSERGSPLHF.

Ten or more counts support this clonotype. This chain links TRBV6-5 with TRBJ2-5; D not certain. The CDR3 loop spans 18 amino acids. Germline V gene lookup returns CDR1 MNHEY and CDR2 SVGAGI. V was cut by 0 bases and J by 0 bases, with 17 bases left in between. The DNA of the CDR3 is TGTGCCAGCAGTTACTCACTACCCTACACTTCGTACCAAGAGACCCAGTACTTC. This gives the protein CASSYSLPYTSYQETQYF.

The genes are TRBV29-1 and TRBJ2-7, with a weak D call TRBD1 (6 bases). Germline V gene sequence: CDR1 SQVTM, CDR2 ANQGSEA. V gave up 3 bases and J gave up 4 bases, with 7 bases separating them. The CDR3 is made up of 11 amino acids. The CDR3 loop reads CSVEQGYEQYF. CDR3 nucleotides: TGCAGCGTTGAGCAGGGGTACGAGCAGTACTTC.

This clonotype was seen many times. The V call is TRBV19, the J call TRBJ1-5; TRBD1 matches at 7 bases. The CDR3 sequence is 16 residues long. V lost 1 base and J lost 7; bases outside the gene matches: 10. The V gene's germline CDR1 is LNHDA and CDR2 SQIVND (reference sequence). The DNA for the CDR3 is TGTGCCAGTAGTATAGGGACAGGACTTCGGGGACAGCCCCAGCATTTT. Translation: CASSIGTGLRGQPQHF. Full variable domain (rest looked up from reference TRBV19 and TRBJ1-5): DGGITQSPKYLFRKEGQNVTLSCEQNLNHDAMYWYRQDPGQGLRLIYYSQIVNDFQKGDIAEGYSVSREKKESFPLTVTSAQKNPTAFYLCASSIGTGLRGQPQHFGDGTRLSIL.

This clonotype was observed a single time. V and J are TRBV12-3 or TRBV12-4 and TRBJ2-5; 8 bases align to TRBD2. J was trimmed by 4 bases and V by 4 bases; bases with no gene match: 11. CDR3 length equals 16 residues. The CDR3 protein is CASSYLAGGLLETQYF. CDR3 coding DNA: TGTGCCAGCAGTTATCTTGCGGGAGGCCTTCTAGAGACCCAGTACTTC.

Details on this clonotype: A much larger clone sits a single nucleotide away, making a read error possible. Here the CDR3 omits its conserved ending phenylalanine or tryptophan, so a read error is the likely source. The genes are TRBV19 and TRBJ2-7; D unclear. The CDR3 spans 13 residues. The ends were cut back, 4 bases at V and 5 bases at J, with 12 bases in the middle. Germline V gene data show CDR1 as LNHDA and CDR2 as SQIVND (reference sequence). The CDR3 DNA reads TGTGCCAGTAGTACTACCAAAGCCAACGAGCAGTACTAC. Its protein product is CASSTTKANEQYY.

The chain recombines TRBV6-1 with TRBJ2-5, with D maybe TRBD2 (6 bases). In germline, CDR1 is MNHNS, CDR2 SASEGT. CDR3 size: 14 residues. Trimming left V 6 bases short and J 1 base short, with 12 bases between. The CDR3 is CASRQGLAQETQYF. The CDR3 DNA sequence: TGTGCCAGCAGGCAGGGACTCGCCCAAGAGACCCAGTACTTC.

The chain has TRBV20-1 and TRBJ1-2; D is undetermined. Trimming took 0 bases from V and 3 from J, leaving 11 bases between them. CDR1 is DFQATT, CDR2 SNEGSKA, per germline (reference sequence). The CDR3 length is 14 residues. As DNA, the CDR3 is TGCAGTGCTAGAGATCCTAAGGGTGACTATGGCTACACCTTC. Protein sequence: CSARDPKGDYGYTF.

This clonotype was seen a handful of times. The chain carries TRBV7-9 and TRBJ1-2; perhaps TRBD1 as D (5 bases). The germline gives CDR1 SEHNR, CDR2 FQNEAQ (reference sequence). V was cut by 5 bases and J by 3 bases, with 22 bases left in between. The length of the CDR3 is 17 residues. The CDR3 here is CASSLSGGQTEHYGYTF. In nucleotides, the CDR3 is TGTGCCAGCAGCCTTAGCGGGGGTCAGACGGAACACTATGGCTACACCTTC.

The table lists this clonotype with a few counts. The rearrangement joins TRBV12-3 or TRBV12-4 to TRBJ2-5; D is ambiguous. V was shortened by 5 bases and J by 0 bases, with 19 bases between the two germline ends. The CDR3 extends over 17 amino acids. CDR3 bases: TGTGCCAGCAGTAATCGGATCGGATTAGCAAACCAAGAGACCCAGTACTTC. Translated: CASSNRIGLANQETQYF.

The genes are TRBV7-2 and TRBJ2-5; TRBD1 aligns across 10 bases. J was trimmed by 5 bases and V by 3 bases; bases with no gene match: 6. This CDR3 has 15 amino acids. Per germline, CDR1 SGHTA and CDR2 FQGNSA. The CDR3 bases are TGTGCCAGCAGCTTTCCGACAGGGGGCGTGGAGACCCAGTACTTC. Residues: CASSFPTGGVETQYF.

This clonotype was recorded many times. The V call is TRBV20-1, the J call TRBJ2-5; perhaps TRBD1 as D (6 bases). From germline, CDR1 is DFQATT and CDR2 SNEGSKA (reference sequence). CDR3 size: 15 residues. V dropped 0 bases and J dropped 5 bases, with 16 bases sitting between them. CDR3 loop: CSARDPRGSGETQYF. CDR3 DNA: TGCAGTGCTAGAGATCCCAGGGGAAGTGGGGAGACCCAGTACTTC.

The V gene is TRBV28, the J gene TRBJ2-7; D is uncertain. The V gene lost 5 bases and the J gene lost 3 bases, with 17 bases spanning the gap. This CDR3 has 15 amino acids. CDR1 is MDHEN and CDR2 is SYDVKM in the germline V gene. CDR3 sequence (DNA): TGTGCCAGCAGTCCGCCTCCAGCGCATATCTACGAGCAGTACTTC. It specifies CASSPPPAHIYEQYF.

Many counts were recorded for this clonotype. The rearrangement joins TRBV6-5 to TRBJ1-1; no reliable D call. This CDR3 is 13 amino acids long. Germline values: CDR1 MNHEY, CDR2 SVGAGI. With 6 bases removed from V and 3 bases from J, the gap between germline ends came to 11 bases. The CDR3 loop is CASRALGYTEAFF. The CDR3 nucleotides are TGTGCCAGCAGGGCCTTGGGGTACACTGAAGCTTTCTTT.

The chain carries TRBV24-1 and TRBJ1-2; no clear D gene. The CDR3 has 14 residues. Trimming shortened V by 3 bases and J by 4 bases, and 11 bases separated the two germline ends. CDR1 and CDR2 (germline): KGHDR, SFDVKD. Here the CDR3 reads CATSDNRDRYGYTF. The CDR3 region has the DNA TGTGCCACCAGTGATAATCGGGATCGCTATGGCTACACCTTC.

Notes on this clonotype: With a much larger clone just one base away, this may be a read error. The gene calls are TRBV20-1 and TRBJ1-2, with 8 nucleotides matching TRBD1. Germline V gene sequence: CDR1 DFQATT, CDR2 SNEGSKA (reference sequence). The CDR3 runs 13 residues. V shed 5 bases, J shed 7 bases, and the junction held 9 bases outside the gene matches. The CDR3 is CSAEGQGAIGYTF. The CDR3 DNA reads as TGCAGTGCTGAGGGGCAGGGGGCGATTGGCTACACCTTC.

This clonotype was counted ten times or more. The rearrangement joins TRBV20-1 to TRBJ1-1; the D is unclear. Germline CDR1 and CDR2: DFQATT and SNEGSKA (reference sequence). V shed 3 bases and J shed 1 base, with 9 bases lying between them. CDR3 length equals 13 residues. In nucleotides, the CDR3 is TGCAGTGCTAGGGAGGATACGAACACTGAAGCTTTCTTT. Encoded protein: CSAREDTNTEAFF.

There are many counts of this clonotype. The chain couples TRBV7-2 to TRBJ2-7; TRBD2 agrees at 7 bases. CDR3 size: 13 residues. V shed 2 bases, J shed 4 bases, and the junction held 2 bases outside the gene matches. Germline V gene lookup returns CDR1 SGHTA and CDR2 FQGNSA. The chain's CDR3 is CASSLNGGYEQYF. As DNA, the CDR3 is TGTGCCAGCAGCTTAAACGGGGGGTACGAGCAGTACTTC.

This clonotype was recorded at least ten times. The chain uses TRBV20-1 and TRBJ2-7; D might be TRBD1 (5 bases). The CDR3 is 16 amino acids. The V gene's germline CDR1 is DFQATT and CDR2 SNEGSKA (reference sequence). Trimming stripped 4 bases from V and 0 bases from J, with 19 bases between. The CDR3 region is CSATQGNIIGSYEQYF. The CDR3 DNA sequence: TGCAGTGCTACCCAGGGAAATATTATAGGCTCCTACGAGCAGTACTTC.

The table lists this clonotype with many counts. This chain links TRBV6-1 with TRBJ2-2, with D possibly matching TRBD1 (5 bases). V was cut by 6 bases and J by 8 bases, with 10 bases left in between. Germline-derived CDR1 and CDR2 are MNHNS and SASEGT. This CDR3 has 12 amino acids. Here the CDR3 reads CASSQGAGELFF. The CDR3, as DNA: TGTGCCAGCAGCCAAGGGGCAGGGGAGCTGTTTTTT.

There are many counts of this clonotype. The chain recombines TRBV30 with TRBJ1-2; 10 nucleotides align to TRBD1. CDR3 length: 13 residues. Trimming at V came to 3 bases and at J to 6 bases, leaving 4 bases not matched to a gene. The germline V gene has CDR1 GTSNPN and CDR2 SVGIG (reference sequence). The CDR3 DNA sequence: TGTGCCTGGAGGCCGGGACAGGGGAATGGCTACACCTTC. Translating it yields CAWRPGQGNGYTF.

This clonotype has a count of ten or more. The genes are TRBV2 and TRBJ1-1, with unresolved D. The V gene lost 7 bases and the J gene lost 0 bases, with 9 bases spanning the gap. The CDR3 spans 13 residues. CDR1 is SNHLY and CDR2 is FYNNEI in the germline V gene. The CDR3 reads CASIIGLNTEAFF. The CDR3 bases are TGTGCCAGCATCATAGGGTTGAACACTGAAGCTTTCTTT.